This is a list of T cell receptor beta chains from one sample in a study of identical twins. TCRdb used MiXCR to reprocess the 5' RACE reads, holding one entry per CDR3 protein. The profile shows some 190,000 distinct CDR3 sequences, roughly 15% of them singletons. The same sample was also studied in work on T cells expressing NK-cell markers.

The sample comprised CD8+ T cells sorted from blood. These receptors were obtained from a young woman in good health. Each CDR3 is given with its conserved first and last residue. Each record gives: J gene, clone size, V gene, D gene, CDR3 length, CDR3 protein, CDR3 DNA. D genes are given only for firm matches. Size is stated for part of the rows, as once, few or many counts, or as a class when the clone is expanded.

TRBJ2-1 . TRBV20-1 TRBD2 15 CSARDIAGDNNEQFF TGCAGTGCTAGAGATATAGCGGGAGACAATAATGAGCAGTTCTTC
TRBJ2-5 . TRBV20-1 . 14 CSARVTYPGETQYF TGCAGTGCTAGGGTGACTTACCCCGGGGAGACCCAGTACTTC
TRBJ2-1 . TRBV20-1 . 16 CSARDPHRGGGNEQFF TGCAGTGCTAGAGATCCCCACAGGGGGGGGGGCAATGAGCAGTTCTTC
TRBJ2-7 few TRBV6-1 . 13 CASSGGVSGEQYF TGTGCCAGCAGTGGCGGGGTCAGCGGGGAGCAGTACTTC
TRBJ1-2 few TRBV9 TRBD1 13 CASSAGGRYGYTF TGTGCCAGCAGTGCAGGGGGCCGGTATGGCTACACCTTC
TRBJ1-2 few TRBV2 TRBD1 13 CASSEDRLKGYTF TGTGCCAGCAGCGAGGACAGGTTGAAAGGCTACACCTTC
TRBJ2-1 . TRBV4-3 TRBD2 16 CASSSYLAGGNDEQFF TGCGCCAGCAGCTCTTACCTAGCGGGAGGTAACGATGAGCAGTTCTTC
TRBJ2-7 . TRBV6-5 TRBD1 14 CASSSQGQYNEQYF TGTGCCAGCAGTTCCCAGGGACAGTACAACGAGCAGTACTTC
TRBJ2-2 . TRBV12-3/TRBV12-4 . 14 CASSQDDYAGELFF TGTGCCAGCAGTCAGGACGACTACGCCGGGGAGCTGTTTTTT
TRBJ1-5 . TRBV4-1 . 15 CASSQVVGSNQPQHF TGCGCCAGCAGCCAAGTCGTGGGCAGCAATCAGCCCCAGCATTTT
TRBJ2-2 . TRBV27 TRBD2 15 CASSLGLANTGELFF TGTGCCAGCAGTTTAGGACTAGCGAACACCGGGGAGCTGTTTTTT
TRBJ2-7 few TRBV29-1 . 13 CSVVPPSSYEQYF TGCAGCGTTGTCCCCCCGTCCTCCTACGAGCAGTACTTC
TRBJ2-1 many TRBV7-9 . 12 CASSLDRNEQFF TGTGCCAGCAGCTTGGACAGAAATGAGCAGTTCTTC
TRBJ2-7 few TRBV20-1 TRBD2 20 CSARELELAGNLLKYYEQYF TGCAGTGCTAGAGAGTTAGAACTAGCGGGAAATTTATTAAAATACTACGAGCAGTACTTC
TRBJ1-4 few TRBV12-3/TRBV12-4 . 14 CASSFGTGPEKLFF TGTGCCAGCAGTTTCGGCACGGGCCCTGAAAAACTGTTTTTT
TRBJ2-5 few TRBV12-3/TRBV12-4 TRBD2 18 CASSEGGLAGAPRETQYF TGTGCCAGCAGTGAAGGTGGACTAGCGGGGGCGCCCCGTGAGACCCAGTACTTC
TRBJ1-1 . TRBV25-1 . 13 CASSEFGGTEAFF TGTGCCAGCAGTGAATTTGGAGGGACTGAAGCTTTCTTT
TRBJ1-1 few TRBV20-1 . 13 CSANEEGGTEAFF TGCAGTGCCAACGAAGAAGGGGGCACTGAAGCTTTCTTT
TRBJ2-2 . TRBV5-1 . 15 CASSSESRVTGELFF TGCGCCAGCAGCTCCGAGAGCAGGGTCACCGGGGAGCTGTTTTTT
TRBJ2-1 . TRBV11-2 TRBD1 15 CASSSPGQPYNEQFF TGTGCCAGCAGCTCTCCGGGACAGCCCTACAATGAGCAGTTCTTC
TRBJ2-1 . TRBV7-9 . 14 CASSDAASYNEQFF TGTGCCAGCAGCGACGCGGCCTCCTACAATGAGCAGTTCTTC
TRBJ2-3 . TRBV7-6 . 15 CASRRGAKGTDTQYF TGTGCCAGCAGGAGGGGGGCTAAGGGCACAGATACGCAGTATTTT
TRBJ2-4 many TRBV10-3 . 15 CAISEGSGAKNIQYF TGTGCCATCAGTGAAGGGTCTGGAGCCAAAAACATTCAGTACTTC
TRBJ2-5 few TRBV2 . 14 CARSEASMGETQYF TGTGCCAGATCCGAGGCGTCCATGGGAGAGACCCAGTACTTC
TRBJ2-7 few TRBV19 . 14 CASSMLTAPYEQYF TGTGCCAGTAGTATGTTGACGGCACCCTACGAGCAGTACTTC
TRBJ1-1 . TRBV2 . 14 CASSGDKPGTEAFF TGTGCCAGCAGTGGGGATAAACCGGGCACTGAAGCTTTCTTT
TRBJ2-3 few TRBV12-3/TRBV12-4 . 16 CASSFVTETSTDTQYF TGTGCCAGCAGTTTCGTGACCGAAACGAGCACAGATACGCAGTATTTT
TRBJ1-4 . TRBV12-3/TRBV12-4 TRBD1 15 CASSLNDRGREKLFF TGTGCCAGCAGTTTAAACGACAGGGGACGCGAAAAACTGTTTTTT